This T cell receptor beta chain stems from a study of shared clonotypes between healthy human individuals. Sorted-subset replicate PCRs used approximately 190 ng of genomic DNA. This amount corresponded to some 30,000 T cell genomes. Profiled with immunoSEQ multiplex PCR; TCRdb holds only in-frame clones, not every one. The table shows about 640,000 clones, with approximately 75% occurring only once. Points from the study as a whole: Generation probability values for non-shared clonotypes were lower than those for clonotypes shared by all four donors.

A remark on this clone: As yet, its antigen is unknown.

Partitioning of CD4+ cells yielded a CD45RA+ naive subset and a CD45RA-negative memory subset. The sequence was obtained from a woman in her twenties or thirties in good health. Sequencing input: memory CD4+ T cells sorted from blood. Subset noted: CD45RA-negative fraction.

The CDR3 reads CASRRQAAGEKLFF. The DNA of the CDR3 is TGTGCCAGCAGGAGACAGGCCGCAGGTGAAAAACTGTTTTTT. The genes are TRBV28 and TRBJ1-4; weak D call: TRBD1 (6 bases). Trimming stripped 6 bases from V and 7 bases from J, with 15 bases between. Per germline, CDR1 MDHEN and CDR2 SYDVKM. The CDR3 loop spans 14 amino acids.